These 3 T cell receptor beta chains originate from one sample sequenced in a study of cytomegalovirus exposure and HLA in healthy donors. Primers for the PCR totalled 60 Vbeta and 13 Jbeta. Profiling relied on immunoSEQ multiplex PCR, and the TCRdb table lists in-frame clones only, not all of them. The repertoire holds about 170,000 clones, with about 80% as singletons. The sample comprised PBMCs. The receptors originated from a girl under 18 in good health and CMV-seropositive.

This clone was found once. The chain carries TRBV7-6 and TRBJ2-1; a possible D gene is TRBD1 (6 bases). In germline, CDR1 is SGHVS, CDR2 FNYEAQ. Trimming stripped 5 bases from V and 7 bases from J, with 18 bases between. The CDR3 is 15 residues long. The CDR3 spells CASSPDRPPGNEQFF. DNA of the CDR3: TGTGCCAGCAGCCCAGACAGGCCCCCTGGGAATGAGCAGTTCTTC.

CDR3 residues: CASSLLVREQYF. CDR3 DNA: TGTGCCAGCAGTTTACTTGTGCGGGAGCAGTACTTC. The rearrangement uses TRBV28 and TRBJ2-7; no definite D call. CDR1 and CDR2 (germline): MDHEN, SYDVKM. The CDR3 has 12 residues. Trimming removed 2 bases from V and 7 bases from J, with 9 bases in between.

V usage is TRBV28 and J usage is TRBJ2-3, with 8 bases lining up with TRBD1. The trim removed 1 base at V and 4 bases at J, leaving 10 bases unmatched. This CDR3 comprises 17 residues. Germline V gene sequence: CDR1 MDHEN, CDR2 SYDVKM. The chain's CDR3 is CASSLSLAQGAADTQYF. CDR3 nucleotide sequence: TGTGCCAGCAGTTTATCCTTGGCGCAGGGGGCCGCAGATACGCAGTATTTT.